A single sample gave rise to the 14 T cell receptor beta chains below, sequenced in a study of technical replicates of blood from a few donors. TCRdb keeps only in-frame clones here, not all; method: immunoSEQ multiplex PCR. This table has around 83,000 clones, around 94% appearing once. The sample taken for sequencing was T cells isolated from PBMCs. These receptors were obtained from a human donor in good health.

The chain recombines TRBV5-1 with TRBJ2-7; 10 bases are shared with TRBD1. This CDR3 is 17 amino acids long. From germline, CDR1 is SGHRS and CDR2 YFSETQ. Trimming at V came to 0 bases and at J to 2 bases, leaving 8 bases not matched to a gene. The CDR3 DNA sequence: TGCGCCAGCAGCTTGGGATCCGACAGGGGGCACCCCTACGAGCAGTACTTC. Its protein is CASSLGSDRGHPYEQYF.

This clone appeared a single time. The J gene is TRBJ2-5, the V gene TRBV2; D might be TRBD1 (6 bases). CDR1 is SNHLY, CDR2 FYNNEI, per germline. The V end was cut by 4 bases, the J end by 5 bases, with 11 bases between. The CDR3 totals 13 residues. The CDR3 DNA reads as TGTGCCAGCAGTGCACAGGGTTCCGAGACCCAGTACTTC. It is translated as CASSAQGSETQYF.

The gene calls are TRBV5-1 and TRBJ1-4; 11 bases fit TRBD1. CDR1 and CDR2 (germline): SGHRS, YFSETQ. V gave up 4 bases and J gave up 7 bases; unmatched junction bases: 6. CDR3 length equals 15 residues. The CDR3 sequence is CASSTGGTGGEKLFF. The CDR3 nucleotides read TGCGCCAGCAGCACGGGAGGGACAGGGGGTGAAAAACTGTTTTTT.

V and J are TRBV7-9 and TRBJ1-5; D is uncertain. With 5 bases removed from V and 4 bases from J, the gap between germline ends came to 12 bases. The germline V gene encodes CDR1 SEHNR and CDR2 FQNEAQ (reference sequence). This CDR3 has 14 residues. This CDR3 reads CASSLVPGNQPQHF. The CDR3 nucleotides read TGTGCCAGCAGCCTGGTCCCAGGAAATCAGCCCCAGCATTTT. Looking up the rest from reference TRBV7-9 and TRBJ1-5 gives the full variable domain: DTGVSQNPRHKITKRGQNVTFRCDPISEHNRLYWYRQTLGQGPEFLTYFQNEAQLEKSRLLSDRFSAERPKGSFSTLEIQRTEQGDSAMYLCASSLVPGNQPQHFGDGTRLSIL.

The genes are TRBV5-6 and TRBJ1-2; D is perhaps TRBD1 (5 bases). The germline gives CDR1 SGHDT, CDR2 YYEEEE. Trimming left V 4 bases short and J 6 bases short, with 13 bases between. This CDR3 has 13 residues. The DNA for the CDR3 is TGTGCCAGCAGCCCGACAGTTTTAGATGGCTACACCTTC. This translates into CASSPTVLDGYTF.

The CDR3 loop is CASSLVARGSEQFF. The CDR3 nucleotides are TGTGCCAGCAGCTTGGTTGCTCGCGGGAGTGAGCAGTTCTTC. The chain is built from TRBV5-8 and TRBJ2-1, with 7 bases lining up with TRBD2. Trimming removed 0 bases from V and 9 bases from J; junction bases left unmatched: 6. The CDR3 spans 14 residues. Germline V gene sequence: CDR1 SGHTS, CDR2 YDEGEE.

The J gene is TRBJ2-1, the V gene TRBV6-1, with TRBD1 identical over 9 bases. Germline loops: CDR1 MNHNS, CDR2 SASEGT. Unmatched junction bases numbered 4, after V lost 4 bases and J lost 6 bases. This CDR3 comprises 14 residues. The CDR3: CASSVGTGSNEQFF. The CDR3 DNA follows: TGTGCCAGCAGTGTAGGGACAGGGTCCAATGAGCAGTTCTTC.

This rearrangement joins TRBV30 to TRBJ1-4, with D maybe TRBD1 (5 bases). Trimming shortened V by 3 bases and J by 4 bases, and 15 bases separated the two germline ends. Per germline, CDR1 GTSNPN and CDR2 SVGIG (reference sequence). There are 15 residues in the CDR3. Written as DNA, the CDR3 is TGTGCCTGGAGCCCCCCTTCGGGGGGTAATGAAAAACTGTTTTTT. Translated, it gives CAWSPPSGGNEKLFF.

CDR3: CASSQDPGYGYTF. DNA of the CDR3: TGTGCCAGCAGCCAAGATCCCGGCTATGGCTACACCTTC. This chain joins TRBV4-2 and TRBJ1-2; D is ambiguous. The CDR3 sequence is 13 residues long. Germline V CDR1 and CDR2: LGHNA, YNFKEQ. Trimming took 0 bases from V and 4 from J, leaving 6 bases between them.

The chain recombines TRBV27 with TRBJ1-2, with 9 nucleotides matching TRBD1. Trimming removed 0 bases from V and 2 bases from J; junction bases left unmatched: 4. Germline CDR1 MNHEY, CDR2 SMNVEV (reference sequence). This CDR3 is 16 amino acids long. Here the CDR3 DNA reads TGTGCCAGCAGTTTATCCGGACAGGGGCTCAACTATGGCTACACCTTC. Translating it yields CASSLSGQGLNYGYTF.

The chain links TRBV15 to TRBJ2-1, with 9 bases fitting TRBD1. The CDR3 is made up of 14 amino acids. Losses at the gene ends were 6 bases for V and 4 bases for J; bases not matched to a gene: 4. Germline-derived CDR1 and CDR2 are LNHNV and YYDKDF (reference sequence). CDR3 region: CATRRDRAYNEQFF. DNA for the CDR3: TGTGCCACCAGAAGGGACAGGGCTTACAATGAGCAGTTCTTC.

V and J are TRBV13 and TRBJ1-3; D may be TRBD1 (6 bases). V dropped 7 bases and J dropped 0 bases, with 13 bases sitting between them. This CDR3 comprises 15 residues. Germline assignment: CDR1 PRHDT and CDR2 FYEKMQ (reference sequence). CDR3 nucleotide sequence: TGTGCCAGCACCTATGGACAGTTCTCTGGAAACACCATATATTTT. Its protein product is CASTYGQFSGNTIYF.

The V call is TRBV9, the J call TRBJ2-3; 7 bases agree with TRBD2. The CDR3 consists of 15 residues. After removal of 4 bases from V and 1 base from J, the junction contained 6 bases not matched to a gene. The germline gives CDR1 SGDLS, CDR2 YYNGEE. The CDR3 region is CASSSTGGRTDTQYF. DNA for the CDR3: TGTGCCAGCAGCTCTACGGGAGGCCGCACAGATACGCAGTATTTT.

In regard to this clone: One end of the junction varies from germline; a read error may be responsible. This rearrangement joins TRBV7-7 to TRBJ1-3; D is ambiguous. CDR1 SSHAT and CDR2 FNYEAQ come from the germline V gene (reference sequence). This CDR3 has 12 amino acids. The CDR3 DNA reads as TGTGCTAGCAGCCCAGACGGGAACACCATATATTTT. Translation: CASSPDGNTIYF.